A selection of T cell receptor beta chains follows, all from one sample in a study of human T cells and chemical hapten exposure. Each CDR3 protein is one row after TCRdb ran MiXCR on the RACE reads. Altogether roughly 98,000 distinct CDR3 sequences are present, around 12% being singletons, with the ten largest covering 2.1%. The input for sequencing was whole blood, taken in connection with sensitization to the hapten diphenylcyclopropenone (DPC). The receptor source for this set is a woman aged 40 to 50 with alopecia areata. Some clones in this sample may be carry-over from other donors' samples. Each CDR3 is given with its conserved first and last residue. The D gene is left open where the match is weak. Clone size, where shown, is once, few, many, or a class for clones that have expanded.

>few|TRBV28|.|TRBJ2-7
CASSLHGDSYEQYF
TGTGCCAGCAGTTTACACGGGGACTCCTACGAGCAGTACTTC
>few|TRBV5-1|.|TRBJ2-4
CASSLDAIAKNIQYF
TGCGCCAGCAGCTTGGACGCCATAGCCAAAAACATTCAGTACTTC
>.|TRBV18|.|TRBJ2-3
CASSPLGTDTQYF
TGTGCCAGCTCACCCCTGGGCACAGATACGCAGTATTTT
>.|TRBV12-3/TRBV12-4|.|TRBJ1-5
CASTGSRVSPQHF
TGTGCCAGCACGGGCTCAAGGGTTTCGCCCCAGCATTTT
>.|TRBV4-1|.|TRBJ2-2
CASSQEQGVFVELFF
TGCGCCAGCAGCCAAGAACAGGGCGTATTCGTGGAGCTGTTTTTT
>.|TRBV3-1|.|TRBJ1-5
CASSPFQVQPQHF
TGTGCCAGCAGCCCCTTTCAGGTCCAGCCCCAGCATTTT
>many|TRBV18|.|TRBJ2-7
CASSPHRDTYEQYF
TGTGCCAGCTCACCACATAGGGACACCTACGAGCAGTACTTC
>.|TRBV6-2/TRBV6-3|TRBD1|TRBJ2-5
CASEAGGGKTQYF
TGTGCCAGCGAGGCAGGGGGCGGAAAGACCCAGTACTTC
>many|TRBV4-3|TRBD1|TRBJ2-3
CASSQDLATGDLTDTQYF
TGCGCCAGCAGCCAAGATCTCGCGACAGGGGATCTCACAGATACGCAGTATTTT
>.|TRBV4-2|.|TRBJ1-2
CASSQVDGYTF
TGTGCCAGCAGCCAAGTCGATGGCTACACCTTC
>few|TRBV2|.|TRBJ2-5
CASSEDSGAETQYF
TGTGCCAGCAGTGAGGACTCAGGGGCAGAGACCCAGTACTTC
>.|TRBV7-3|.|TRBJ2-3
CASSLTGESTDTQYF
TGTGCCAGCAGCTTAACGGGGGAGAGCACAGATACGCAGTATTTT
>many|TRBV28|TRBD2|TRBJ2-3
CASSRGRAVDTQYF
TGTGCCAGCAGTCGCGGGAGGGCGGTGGATACGCAGTATTTT
>.|TRBV19|.|TRBJ1-6
CASTHRGTLGVDSPLHF
TGTGCCAGTACTCACCGCGGGACACTCGGAGTTGATTCACCCCTCCACTTT
>few|TRBV28|.|TRBJ1-1
CATGARITEAFF
TGTGCCACCGGGGCCAGAATCACTGAAGCTTTCTTT
>few|TRBV20-1|.|TRBJ1-6
CSASLRVSVAPLHF
TGCAGTGCTTCCCTCCGGGTCTCTGTAGCACCCCTCCACTTT